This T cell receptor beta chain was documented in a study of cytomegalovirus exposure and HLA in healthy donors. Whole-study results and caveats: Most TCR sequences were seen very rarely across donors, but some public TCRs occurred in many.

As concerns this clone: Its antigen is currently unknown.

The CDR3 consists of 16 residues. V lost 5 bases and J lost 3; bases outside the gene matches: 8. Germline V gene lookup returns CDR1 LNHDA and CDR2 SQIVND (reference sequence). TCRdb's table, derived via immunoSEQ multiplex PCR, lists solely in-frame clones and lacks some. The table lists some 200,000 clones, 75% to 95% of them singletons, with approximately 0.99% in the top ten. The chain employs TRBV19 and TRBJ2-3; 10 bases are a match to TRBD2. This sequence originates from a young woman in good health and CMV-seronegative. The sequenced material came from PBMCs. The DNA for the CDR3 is TGTGCCAGTAGTTCCGTCCTAGCGGGGGATACAGATACGCAGTATTTT. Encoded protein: CASSSVLAGDTDTQYF.